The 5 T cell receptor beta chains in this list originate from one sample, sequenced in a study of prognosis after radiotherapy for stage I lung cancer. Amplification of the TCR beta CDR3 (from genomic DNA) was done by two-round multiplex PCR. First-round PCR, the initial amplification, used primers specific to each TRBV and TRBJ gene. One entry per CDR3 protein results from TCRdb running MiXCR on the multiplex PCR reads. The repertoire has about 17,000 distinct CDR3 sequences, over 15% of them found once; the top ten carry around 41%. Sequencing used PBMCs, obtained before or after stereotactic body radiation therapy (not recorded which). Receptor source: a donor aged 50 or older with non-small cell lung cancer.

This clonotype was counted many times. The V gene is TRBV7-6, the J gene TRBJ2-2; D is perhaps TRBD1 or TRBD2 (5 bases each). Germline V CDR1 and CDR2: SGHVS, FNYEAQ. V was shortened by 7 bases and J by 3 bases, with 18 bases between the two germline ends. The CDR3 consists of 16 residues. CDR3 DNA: TGTGCCAGCACCCCCGGGGCGGCGAAGGACACCGGGGAGCTGTTTTTT. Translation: CASTPGAAKDTGELFF.

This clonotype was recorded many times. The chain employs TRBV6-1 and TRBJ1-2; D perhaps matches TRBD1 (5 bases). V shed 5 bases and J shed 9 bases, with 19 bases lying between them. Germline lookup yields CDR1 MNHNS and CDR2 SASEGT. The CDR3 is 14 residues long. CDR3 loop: CASSPRWGFLRYTF. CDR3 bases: TGTGCCAGCAGTCCTCGGTGGGGGTTCCTCCGCTACACCTTC.

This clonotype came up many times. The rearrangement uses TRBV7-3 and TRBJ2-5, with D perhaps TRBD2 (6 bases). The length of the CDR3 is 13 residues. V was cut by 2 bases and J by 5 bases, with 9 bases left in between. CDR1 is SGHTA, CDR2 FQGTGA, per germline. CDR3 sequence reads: CASSLSLAETQYF. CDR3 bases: TGTGCCAGCAGCTTATCACTAGCCGAGACCCAGTACTTC.

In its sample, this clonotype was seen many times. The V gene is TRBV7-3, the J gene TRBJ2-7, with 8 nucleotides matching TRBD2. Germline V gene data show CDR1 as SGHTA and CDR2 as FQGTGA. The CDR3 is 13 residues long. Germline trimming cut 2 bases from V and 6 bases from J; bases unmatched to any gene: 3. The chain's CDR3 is CASSLLSGSEQYF. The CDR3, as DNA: TGTGCCAGCAGCTTATTAAGCGGGAGCGAGCAGTACTTC. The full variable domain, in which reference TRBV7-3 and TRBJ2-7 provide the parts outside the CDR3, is GAGVSQTPSNKVTEKGKYVELRCDPISGHTALYWYRQSLGQGPEFLIYFQGTGAADDSGLPNDRFFAVRPEGSVSTLKIQRTERGDSAVYLCASSLLSGSEQYFGPGTRLTVT.

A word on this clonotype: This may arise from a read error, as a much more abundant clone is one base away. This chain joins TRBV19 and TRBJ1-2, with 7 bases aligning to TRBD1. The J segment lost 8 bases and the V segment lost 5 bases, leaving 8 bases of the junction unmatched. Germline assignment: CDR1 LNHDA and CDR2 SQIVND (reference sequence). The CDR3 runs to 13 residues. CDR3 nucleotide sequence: TGTGCCAGTAGTTGGGACAGTCTTCAGGGCTACACCTTC. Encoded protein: CASSWDSLQGYTF. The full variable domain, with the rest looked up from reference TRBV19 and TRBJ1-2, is DGGITQSPKYLFRKEGQNVTLSCEQNLNHDAMYWYRQDPGQGLRLIYYSQIVNDFQKGDIAEGYSVSREKKESFPLTVTSAQKNPTAFYLCASSWDSLQGYTFGSGTRLTVV.